Included here is one T cell receptor beta chain sequence, with context. This entry is derived from a study of blood T cell repertoires in COVID-19. About the research overall: Acute and convalescent COVID-19 specimens originated in the United States, Italy and Spain. The analysed material was cDNA or gDNA that came from T cells, B-cell-depleted T cells, or PBMCs.

The authors' processing: The authors estimated nucleated cell counts from reference gene primer amplification. The repertoire was sequenced with immunoSEQ multiplex PCR; TCRdb's copy has only in-frame clones and lacks some. That table furnishes V, J and clone size, whereas the DNA furnished D and trimming. The sample has fewer than 80,000 clones; roughly 89% are singletons. V was shortened by 8 bases and J by 3 bases, with 10 bases between the two germline ends. This CDR3 contains 12 residues. The germline V gene has CDR1 MNHEY and CDR2 SVGAGI. The gene calls are TRBV6-5 and TRBJ1-2; D is unclear. The sample comprised peripheral blood. The TCR sequence derives from a woman between 45 and 60 years old with active COVID-19. CDR3 residues: CASRRGDYGYTF. CDR3 in DNA: TGTGCCAGCCGTCGCGGGGACTATGGCTACACCTTC.